This T cell receptor (beta chain) was recorded in a study of cytomegalovirus exposure and HLA in healthy donors. Data came from immunoSEQ multiplex PCR; TCRdb stores just in-frame clones and leaves some out. The repertoire holds about 280,000 clones, 85% to 90% seen once, with approximately 0.88% in the top ten. With 2 bases removed from V and 4 bases from J, the gap between germline ends came to 8 bases. Germline V gene lookup returns CDR1 MDHEN and CDR2 SYDVKM. CDR3 length equals 13 residues. The chain has TRBV28 and TRBJ2-5, with a weak D call TRBD1 (6 bases). This TCR derives from a woman aged 18-29 years in good health and CMV-seronegative. The sequenced sample was PBMCs. CDR3: CASSLPGAETQYF. The CDR3 nucleotides are TGTGCCAGCAGTTTACCAGGGGCAGAGACCCAGTACTTC.